The rows below give T cell receptor beta chains drawn from one sample of a study of monozygotic twins with inflammatory bowel disease. TCRdb reprocessed the 5' RACE reads and reports one entry per CDR3 protein, with no DNA. In all, the sample yields 210,000 or so distinct CDR3 sequences. The sample consisted of blood. The receptors stem from a human donor with ulcerative colitis or Crohn's disease, or a healthy co-twin of an affected twin (not recorded which). Each CDR3 is given with its conserved first and last residue.

TRBV19	TRBJ2-1	CASSIATGDHEQFF
TRBV12-3/TRBV12-4	TRBJ2-1	CASSLDEKSCNEQFF
TRBV7-2	TRBJ2-7	CASSLVAGGSEQYF
TRBV20-1	TRBJ1-5	CSAPMSNQPQHF
TRBV2	TRBJ2-1	CASKTTGGIGEQFF
TRBV4-3	TRBJ2-2	CASSQVGLAGVSGELFF
TRBV5-1	TRBJ2-1	CASSLTSGGYNEQFF
TRBV28	TRBJ2-7	CASSPAGSEQYF
TRBV12-3/TRBV12-4	TRBJ2-5	CASSSGTSGETQYF
TRBV5-1	TRBJ1-1	CASSLGAQNTEAFF
TRBV5-4	TRBJ2-2	CASSLGTSGSTRTGELFF
TRBV21-1	TRBJ2-3	CASSRKDSGSTDTQYF